This entry lists 6 T cell receptor beta chains sequenced from one sample in a study of blood T cell repertoires in COVID-19. The repertoire was sequenced with immunoSEQ multiplex PCR; TCRdb's copy has only in-frame clones and lacks some. The sample contains 94,000 or so clones, around 80% of which appear only once. Sequenced material: peripheral blood. The receptor source for this set is a man between 60 and 75 years old with acute or convalescent COVID-19.

V is TRBV28 and J is TRBJ1-3, with 9 nucleotides matching TRBD1. This CDR3 is built from 17 residues. Germline V CDR1 and CDR2: MDHEN, SYDVKM. The trim removed 5 bases at V and 1 base at J, leaving 9 bases unmatched. CDR3 sequence: CASSLGYRGRSGNTIYF. The CDR3 nucleotides read TGTGCCAGCAGTCTGGGATACAGGGGGCGGTCTGGAAACACCATATATTTT.

V and J are TRBV6-2 or TRBV6-3 and TRBJ1-1; 11 bases match TRBD1. From germline, CDR1 is MNHEY and CDR2 SVGEGT. Trimming at V came to 4 bases and at J to 5 bases, leaving 9 bases not matched to a gene. CDR3 length: 16 residues. DNA of the CDR3: TGTGCCAGCAGTTGGCTCTGGGGACAGGGGGAGACTGAAGCTTTCTTT. It translates to CASSWLWGQGETEAFF.

V usage is TRBV4-1 and J usage is TRBJ2-1; 11 bases map to TRBD2. Per the germline V gene, CDR1 is MGHRA and CDR2 is YSYEKL. V was pared by 1 base and J by 9 bases, with 14 bases of the junction left unmatched. This CDR3 has 18 amino acids. CDR3 residues: CASSQVPSGTSGGGEQFF. CDR3 nucleotides: TGCGCCAGCAGCCAAGTCCCCTCCGGGACTAGCGGCGGGGGTGAGCAGTTCTTC.

This chain connects TRBV5-1 to TRBJ1-2, with 9 positions matching TRBD1. CDR1 is SGHRS, CDR2 YFSETQ, per germline. Unmatched junction bases numbered 2, after V lost 0 bases and J lost 5 bases. This CDR3 spans 14 amino acids. CDR3 protein: CASSLGDRVYGYTF. The DNA of the CDR3 is TGCGCCAGCAGCTTGGGGGACAGGGTATATGGCTACACCTTC.

V usage is TRBV7-9 and J usage is TRBJ1-4; possibly TRBD1 for D (6 bases). CDR3 length: 14 residues. Germline CDR1 and CDR2: SEHNR and FQNEAQ (reference sequence). Trimming shortened V by 0 bases and J by 8 bases, and 10 bases separated the two germline ends. The CDR3 DNA follows: TGTGCCAGCAGCTTAGCGGGGGCTGGGGAAAAACTGTTTTTT. Translated, it gives CASSLAGAGEKLFF. The entire variable domain, with the rest obtained from reference TRBV7-9 and TRBJ1-4, is as follows: DTGVSQNPRHKITKRGQNVTFRCDPISEHNRLYWYRQTLGQGPEFLTYFQNEAQLEKSRLLSDRFSAERPKGSFSTLEIQRTEQGDSAMYLCASSLAGAGEKLFFGSGTQLSVL.

The J gene is TRBJ2-1, the V gene TRBV7-9, with 11 bases matching TRBD1. Germline trimming cut 6 bases from V and 2 bases from J; bases unmatched to any gene: 9. CDR1 SEHNR and CDR2 FQNEAQ come from the germline V gene (reference sequence). This CDR3 comprises 17 residues. Here the CDR3 DNA reads TGTGCCAGCAGGGGTTGGGGGACAGGGGGTACCTACAATGAGCAGTTCTTC. This codes for CASRGWGTGGTYNEQFF.